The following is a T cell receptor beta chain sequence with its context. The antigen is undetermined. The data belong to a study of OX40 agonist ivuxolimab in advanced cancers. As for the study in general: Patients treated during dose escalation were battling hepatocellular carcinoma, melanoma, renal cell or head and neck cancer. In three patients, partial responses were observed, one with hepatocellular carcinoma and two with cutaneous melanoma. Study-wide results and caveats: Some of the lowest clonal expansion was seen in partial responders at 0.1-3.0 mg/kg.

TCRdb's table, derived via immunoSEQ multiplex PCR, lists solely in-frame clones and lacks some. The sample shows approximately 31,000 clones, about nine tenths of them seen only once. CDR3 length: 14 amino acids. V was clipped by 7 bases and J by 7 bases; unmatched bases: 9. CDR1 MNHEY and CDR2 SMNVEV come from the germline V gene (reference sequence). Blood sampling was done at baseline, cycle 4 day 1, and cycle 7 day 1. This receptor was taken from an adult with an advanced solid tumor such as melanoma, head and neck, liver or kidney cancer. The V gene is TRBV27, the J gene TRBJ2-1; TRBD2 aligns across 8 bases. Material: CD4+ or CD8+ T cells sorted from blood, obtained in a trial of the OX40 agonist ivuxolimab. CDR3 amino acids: CASNPGLGVNEQFF. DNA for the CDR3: TGTGCCAGCAATCCGGGACTAGGAGTAAATGAGCAGTTCTTC.